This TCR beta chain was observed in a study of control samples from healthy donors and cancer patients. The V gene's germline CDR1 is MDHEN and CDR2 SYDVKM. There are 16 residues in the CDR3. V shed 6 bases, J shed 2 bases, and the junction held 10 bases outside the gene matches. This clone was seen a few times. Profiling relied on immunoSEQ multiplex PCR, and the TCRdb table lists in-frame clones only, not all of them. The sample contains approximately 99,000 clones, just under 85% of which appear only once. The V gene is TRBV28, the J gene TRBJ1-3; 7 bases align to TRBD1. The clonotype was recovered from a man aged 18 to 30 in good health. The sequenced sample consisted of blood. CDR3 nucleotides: TGTGCCAGCAGCCCTCCTATAGGGGGCCCTGGAAACACCATATATTTT. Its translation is CASSPPIGGPGNTIYF.